This T cell receptor beta chain was captured by sequencing in a study of a mutant IDH1 vaccine in newly diagnosed glioma. The time point: week 47, end of study. Topical imiquimod was applied with each vaccine dose, which held 300 ug of mutant IDH1 20-mer peptide. Remarks on this clone: What it binds is unknown.

This table comes from immunoSEQ multiplex PCR, and its TCRdb copy is limited to in-frame clones, with some not included. The profile covers tens of thousands of clones, with approximately 86% appearing a single time and approximately 19% taken by the ten largest. The V end lost 7 bases, the J end lost 6 bases, and 12 bases lay between the germline ends. CDR3 size: 11 residues. The germline CDR1 and CDR2 sequences are DFQATT and SNEGSKA (reference sequence). The chain joins TRBV20-1 to TRBJ1-1; D is ambiguous. The clonotype originates from a man between 18 and 35 years old with glioma. Some clones in this sample may be carry-over from other donors' samples. Sample: PBMCs, taken from a glioma patient whose treatment included an IDH1 peptide vaccine. The CDR3 is CSVESPAEAFF. The CDR3 region has the DNA TGCAGTGTGGAATCTCCAGCTGAAGCTTTCTTT.